This T cell receptor beta chain was sequenced in a study of blood T cell repertoires in COVID-19. Germline V lookup: CDR1 MNHEY, CDR2 SMNVEV (reference sequence). V was pared by 3 bases and J by 8 bases, with 6 bases of the junction left unmatched. CDR3 size: 14 residues. The table came from immunoSEQ multiplex PCR; TCRdb's copy has only in-frame clones and leaves some out. The sample includes some 350,000 clones, roughly 87% of them seen just once. The rearrangement uses TRBV27 and TRBJ1-4, with 7 positions matching TRBD1. The receptor was derived from a woman in her twenties or thirties who had recovered from COVID-19. The sample consisted of PBMCs or T cells enriched from blood (not recorded which). The CDR3 bases are TGTGCCAGCAGTTTCGTCAGGGGGAACGAAAAACTGTTTTTT. Its translation: CASSFVRGNEKLFF.